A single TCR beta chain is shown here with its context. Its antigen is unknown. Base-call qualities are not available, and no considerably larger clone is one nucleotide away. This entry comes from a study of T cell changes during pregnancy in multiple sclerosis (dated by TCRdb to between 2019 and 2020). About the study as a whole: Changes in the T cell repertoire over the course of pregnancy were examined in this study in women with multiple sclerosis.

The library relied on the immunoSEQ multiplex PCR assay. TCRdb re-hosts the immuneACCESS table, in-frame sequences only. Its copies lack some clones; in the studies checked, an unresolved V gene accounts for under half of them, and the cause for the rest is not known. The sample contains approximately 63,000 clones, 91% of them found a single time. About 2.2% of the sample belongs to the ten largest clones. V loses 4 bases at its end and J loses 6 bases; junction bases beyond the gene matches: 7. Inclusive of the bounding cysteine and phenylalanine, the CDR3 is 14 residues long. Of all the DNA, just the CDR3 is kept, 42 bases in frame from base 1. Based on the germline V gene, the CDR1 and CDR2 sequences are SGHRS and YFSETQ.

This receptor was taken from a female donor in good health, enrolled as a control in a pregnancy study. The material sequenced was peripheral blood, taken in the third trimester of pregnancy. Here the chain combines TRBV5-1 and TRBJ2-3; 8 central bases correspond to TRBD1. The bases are TGCGCCAGCAGCACCTACAGGGGGAGGGATACGCAGTATTTT. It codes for CASSTYRGRDTQYF.